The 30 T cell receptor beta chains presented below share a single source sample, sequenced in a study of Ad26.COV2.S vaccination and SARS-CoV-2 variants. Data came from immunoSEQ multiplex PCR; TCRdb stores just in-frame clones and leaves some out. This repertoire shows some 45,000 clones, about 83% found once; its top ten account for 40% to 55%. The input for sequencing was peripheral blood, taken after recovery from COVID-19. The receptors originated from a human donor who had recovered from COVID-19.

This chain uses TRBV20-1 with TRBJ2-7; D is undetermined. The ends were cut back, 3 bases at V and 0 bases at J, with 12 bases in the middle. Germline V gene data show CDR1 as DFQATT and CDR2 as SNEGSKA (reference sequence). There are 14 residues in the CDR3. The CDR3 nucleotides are TGCAGTGCTAGTTCGGTGATTAGCTCCTACGAGCAGTACTTC. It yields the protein CSASSVISSYEQYF.

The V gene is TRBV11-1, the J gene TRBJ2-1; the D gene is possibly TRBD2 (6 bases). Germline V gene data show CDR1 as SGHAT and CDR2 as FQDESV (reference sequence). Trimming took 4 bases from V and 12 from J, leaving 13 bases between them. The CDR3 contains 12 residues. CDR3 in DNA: TGTGCCAGCAGCTCCGGGGGAGGACCGCAGTTCTTC. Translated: CASSSGGGPQFF.

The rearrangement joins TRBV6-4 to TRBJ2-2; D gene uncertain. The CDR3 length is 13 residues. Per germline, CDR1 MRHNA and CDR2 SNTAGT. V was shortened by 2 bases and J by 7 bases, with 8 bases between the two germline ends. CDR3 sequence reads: CASSDRVDGELFF. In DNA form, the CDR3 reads TGTGCCAGCAGTGACAGGGTTGACGGGGAGCTGTTTTTT.

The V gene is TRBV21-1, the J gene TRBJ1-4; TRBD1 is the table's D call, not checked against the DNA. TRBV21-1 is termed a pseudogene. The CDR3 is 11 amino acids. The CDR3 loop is CASSDRSELFF. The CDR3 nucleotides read TGTGCCAGCAGCGACAGGAGTGAACTGTTTTTT.

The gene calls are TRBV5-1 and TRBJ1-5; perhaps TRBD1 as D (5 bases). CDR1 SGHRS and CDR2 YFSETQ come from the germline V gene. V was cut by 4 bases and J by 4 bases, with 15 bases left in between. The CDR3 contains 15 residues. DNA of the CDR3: TGCGCCAGCAGCCCCGGGACGGAAATAAATCAGCCCCAGCATTTT. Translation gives CASSPGTEINQPQHF. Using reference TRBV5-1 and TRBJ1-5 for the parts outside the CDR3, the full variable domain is KAGVTQTPRYLIKTRGQQVTLSCSPISGHRSVSWYQQTPGQGLQFLFEYFSETQRNKGNFPGRFSGRQFSNSRSEMNVSTLELGDSALYLCASSPGTEINQPQHFGDGTRLSIL.

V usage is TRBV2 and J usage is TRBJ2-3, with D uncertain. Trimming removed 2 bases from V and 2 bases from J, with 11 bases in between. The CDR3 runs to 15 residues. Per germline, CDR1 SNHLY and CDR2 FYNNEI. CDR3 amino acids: CASSERVRYTDTQYF. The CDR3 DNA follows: TGTGCCAGCAGTGAAAGAGTAAGATACACAGATACGCAGTATTTT.

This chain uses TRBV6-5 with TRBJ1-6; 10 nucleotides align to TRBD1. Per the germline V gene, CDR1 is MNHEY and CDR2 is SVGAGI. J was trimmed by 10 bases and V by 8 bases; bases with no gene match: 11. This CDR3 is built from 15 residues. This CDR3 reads CASLWDRGVDSPLHF. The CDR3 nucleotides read TGTGCCAGCCTATGGGACAGGGGTGTTGACTCACCCCTCCACTTT.

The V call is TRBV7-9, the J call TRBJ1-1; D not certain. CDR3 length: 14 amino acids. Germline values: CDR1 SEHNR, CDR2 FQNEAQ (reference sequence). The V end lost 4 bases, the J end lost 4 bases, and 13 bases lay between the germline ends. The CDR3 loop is CASSSSGSGTEAFF. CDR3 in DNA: TGTGCCAGCAGCTCCTCGGGGTCGGGCACTGAAGCTTTCTTT.

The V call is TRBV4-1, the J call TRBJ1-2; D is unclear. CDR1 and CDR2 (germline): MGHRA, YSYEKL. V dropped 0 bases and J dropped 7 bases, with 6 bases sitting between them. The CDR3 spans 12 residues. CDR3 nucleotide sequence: TGCGCCAGCAGCCAAGATAGGGTTGGCTACACCTTC. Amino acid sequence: CASSQDRVGYTF.

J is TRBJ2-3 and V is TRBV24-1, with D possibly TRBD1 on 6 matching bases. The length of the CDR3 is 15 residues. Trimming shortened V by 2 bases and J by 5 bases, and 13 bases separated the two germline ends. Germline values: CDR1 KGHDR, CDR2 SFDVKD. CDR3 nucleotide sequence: TGTGCCACCAGTGATTGGGGGCACGCGGGAGATACGCAGTATTTT. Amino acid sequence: CATSDWGHAGDTQYF.

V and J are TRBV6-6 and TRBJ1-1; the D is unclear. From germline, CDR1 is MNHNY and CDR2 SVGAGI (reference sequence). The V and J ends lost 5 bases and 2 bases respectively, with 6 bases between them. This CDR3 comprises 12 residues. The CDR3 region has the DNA TGTGCCAGCAGTACAACAAACACTGAAGCTTTCTTT. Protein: CASSTTNTEAFF.

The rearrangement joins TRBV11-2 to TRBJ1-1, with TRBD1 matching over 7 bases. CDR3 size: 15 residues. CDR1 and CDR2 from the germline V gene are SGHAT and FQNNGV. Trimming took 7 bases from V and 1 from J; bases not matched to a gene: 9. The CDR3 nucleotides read TGTGCCAGCACCAACCCGAGGGGGCAGAACACTGAAGCTTTCTTT. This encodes CASTNPRGQNTEAFF.

The CDR3 coding sequence is TGTGCCTGGAGTGAAGGGCCCAACTATGGCTACACCTTC. Translation: CAWSEGPNYGYTF. The chain employs TRBV30 and TRBJ1-2; D call uncertain. This CDR3 spans 13 amino acids. The V end was cut by 1 base, the J end by 2 bases, with 8 bases between. The germline gives CDR1 GTSNPN, CDR2 SVGIG (reference sequence). Looking up the rest from reference TRBV30 and TRBJ1-2 gives the full variable domain: SQTIHQWPATLVQPVGSPLSLECTVEGTSNPNLYWYRQAAGRGLQLLFYSVGIGQISSEVPQNLSASRPQDRQFILSSKKLLLSDSGFYLCAWSEGPNYGYTFGSGTRLTVV.

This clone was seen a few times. The CDR3 region has the DNA TGCGCCAGCAGCGACGCTAGCGGGGACTACAATGAGCAGTTCTTC. Translation: CASSDASGDYNEQFF. The rearrangement uses TRBV5-1 and TRBJ2-1, with 9 bases aligning to TRBD2. V gave up 4 bases and J gave up 3 bases; unmatched junction bases: 5. Germline-derived CDR1 and CDR2 are SGHRS and YFSETQ. The CDR3 extends over 15 amino acids.

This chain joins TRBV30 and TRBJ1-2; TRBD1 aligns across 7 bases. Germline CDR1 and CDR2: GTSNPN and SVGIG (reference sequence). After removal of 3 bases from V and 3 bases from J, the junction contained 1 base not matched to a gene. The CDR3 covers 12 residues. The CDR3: CAWSRGDYGYTF. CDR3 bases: TGTGCCTGGAGCAGGGGGGACTATGGCTACACCTTC.

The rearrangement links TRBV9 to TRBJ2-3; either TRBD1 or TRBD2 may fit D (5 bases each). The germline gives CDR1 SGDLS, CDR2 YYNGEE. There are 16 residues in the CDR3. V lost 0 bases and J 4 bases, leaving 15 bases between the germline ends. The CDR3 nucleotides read TGTGCCAGCAGCGTAGGCCACCCTGAGGGGCCAGATACGCAGTATTTT. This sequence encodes CASSVGHPEGPDTQYF.

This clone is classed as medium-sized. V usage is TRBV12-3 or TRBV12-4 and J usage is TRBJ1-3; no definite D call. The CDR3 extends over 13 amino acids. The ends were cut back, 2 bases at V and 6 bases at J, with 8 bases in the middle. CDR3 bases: TGTGCCAGCAGTTTATCCGGTGAAAACACCATATATTTT. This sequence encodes CASSLSGENTIYF.

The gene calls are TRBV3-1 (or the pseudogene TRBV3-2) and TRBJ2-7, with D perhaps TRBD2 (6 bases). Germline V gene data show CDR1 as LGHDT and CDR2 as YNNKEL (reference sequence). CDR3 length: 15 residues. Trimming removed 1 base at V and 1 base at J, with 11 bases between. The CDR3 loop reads CASSQVSRESYEQYF. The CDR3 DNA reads TGTGCCAGCAGCCAAGTCTCGCGGGAATCCTACGAGCAGTACTTC.

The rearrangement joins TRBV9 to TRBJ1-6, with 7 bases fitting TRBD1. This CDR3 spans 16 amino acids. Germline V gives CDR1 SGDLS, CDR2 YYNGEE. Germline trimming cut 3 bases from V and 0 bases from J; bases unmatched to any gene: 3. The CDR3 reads CASSAGGSSYNSPLHF. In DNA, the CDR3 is TGTGCCAGCAGCGCAGGGGGAAGCTCCTATAATTCACCCCTCCACTTT.

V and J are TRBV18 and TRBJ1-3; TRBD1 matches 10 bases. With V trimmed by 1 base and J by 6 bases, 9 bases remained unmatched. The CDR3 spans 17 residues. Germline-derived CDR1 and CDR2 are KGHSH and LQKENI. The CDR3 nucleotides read TGTGCCAGCTCACCACAAGCCGGGACAGGGGCGACAAACACCATATATTTT. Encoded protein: CASSPQAGTGATNTIYF.

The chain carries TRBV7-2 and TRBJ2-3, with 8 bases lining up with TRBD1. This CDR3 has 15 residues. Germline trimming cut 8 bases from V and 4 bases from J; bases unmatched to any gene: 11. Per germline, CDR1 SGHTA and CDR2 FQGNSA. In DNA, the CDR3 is TGTGCCAGCGGACTCGACAGGGGCTCGGCAGATACGCAGTATTTT. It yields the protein CASGLDRGSADTQYF.

This chain's CDR3 is CASSLTLPGSSGAEAFF. CDR3 bases: TGCGCCAGCAGTTTAACCTTACCGGGATCCTCTGGGGCTGAAGCTTTCTTT. J is TRBJ1-1 and V is TRBV5-1; D is unclear. The germline V and J ends were trimmed by 5 bases and 6 bases, with 26 bases remaining between them. This CDR3 has 17 amino acids. Germline CDR1 is SGHRS and CDR2 is YFSETQ.

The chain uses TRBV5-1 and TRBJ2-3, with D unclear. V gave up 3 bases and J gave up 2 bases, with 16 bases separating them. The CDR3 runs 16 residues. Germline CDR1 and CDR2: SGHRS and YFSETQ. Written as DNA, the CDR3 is TGCGCCAGCAGCTCTGGTAGGGCTATCATCACAGATACGCAGTATTTT. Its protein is CASSSGRAIITDTQYF.

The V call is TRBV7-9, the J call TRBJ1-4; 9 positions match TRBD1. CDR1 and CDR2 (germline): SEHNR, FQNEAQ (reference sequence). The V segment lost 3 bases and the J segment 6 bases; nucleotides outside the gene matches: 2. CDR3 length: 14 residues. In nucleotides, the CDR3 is TGTGCCAGCAGCTTCGGGACAGGGCATGAAAAACTGTTTTTT. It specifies CASSFGTGHEKLFF.

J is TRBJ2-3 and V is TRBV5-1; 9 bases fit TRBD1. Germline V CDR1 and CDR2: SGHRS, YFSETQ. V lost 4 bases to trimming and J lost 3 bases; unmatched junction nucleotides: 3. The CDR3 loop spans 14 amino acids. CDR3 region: CASSTGQGTDTQYF. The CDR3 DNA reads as TGCGCCAGCAGCACGGGACAGGGAACAGATACGCAGTATTTT.

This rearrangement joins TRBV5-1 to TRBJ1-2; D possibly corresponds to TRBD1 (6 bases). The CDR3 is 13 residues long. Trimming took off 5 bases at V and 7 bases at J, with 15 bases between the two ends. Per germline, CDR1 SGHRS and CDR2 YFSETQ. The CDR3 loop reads CASRAAGAAGYTF. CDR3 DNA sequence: TGCGCCAGCAGAGCCGCGGGGGCGGCTGGCTACACCTTC.

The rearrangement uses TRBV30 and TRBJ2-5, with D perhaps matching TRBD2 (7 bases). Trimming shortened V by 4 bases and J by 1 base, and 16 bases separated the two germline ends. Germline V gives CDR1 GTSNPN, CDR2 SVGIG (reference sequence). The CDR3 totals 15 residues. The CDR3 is CAWKGGAGLQETQYF. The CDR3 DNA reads TGTGCCTGGAAGGGGGGAGCGGGGCTCCAAGAGACCCAGTACTTC.

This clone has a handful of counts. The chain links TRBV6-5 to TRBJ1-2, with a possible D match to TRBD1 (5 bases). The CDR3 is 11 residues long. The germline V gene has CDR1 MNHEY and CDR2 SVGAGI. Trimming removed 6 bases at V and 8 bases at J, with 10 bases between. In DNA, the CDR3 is TGTGCCAGCAGGAGGGGCTCGGGCTACACCTTC. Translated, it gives CASRRGSGYTF.

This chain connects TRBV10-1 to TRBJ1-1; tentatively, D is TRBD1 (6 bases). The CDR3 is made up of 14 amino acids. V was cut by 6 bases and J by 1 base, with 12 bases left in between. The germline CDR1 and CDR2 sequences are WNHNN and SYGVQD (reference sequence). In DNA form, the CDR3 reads TGCGCCAGCAGCCGTGGGGGGGCGAACACTGAAGCTTTCTTT. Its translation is CASSRGGANTEAFF.

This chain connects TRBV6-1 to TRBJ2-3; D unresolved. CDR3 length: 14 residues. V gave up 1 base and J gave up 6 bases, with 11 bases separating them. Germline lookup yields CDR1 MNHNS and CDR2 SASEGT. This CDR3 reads CASSEGIKGDTQYF. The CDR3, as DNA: TGTGCCAGCAGTGAAGGGATAAAAGGGGATACGCAGTATTTT.